These 20 T cell receptor beta chains were all obtained from the same sample, sequenced in a study of blood T cell repertoires in COVID-19. Sequencing used immunoSEQ multiplex PCR; TCRdb keeps in-frame clones, though not all of them. The repertoire holds 100,000 to 150,000 clones, with roughly 80% as singletons. Sequenced material: peripheral blood. The receptors shown here come from a woman in her 50s with acute or convalescent COVID-19.

The genes are TRBV29-1 and TRBJ1-2; possibly TRBD1 for D (6 bases). V lost 8 bases, J lost 4 bases, and 11 bases lay in between. The CDR3 consists of 11 residues. Germline values: CDR1 SQVTM, CDR2 ANQGSEA. The CDR3 protein is CSCVGAYGYTF. Written as DNA, the CDR3 is TGCAGCTGTGTGGGGGCCTATGGCTACACCTTC.

The chain has TRBV6-5 and TRBJ1-1; TRBD1 matches 7 bases. The germline V gene has CDR1 MNHEY and CDR2 SVGAGI. The length of the CDR3 is 13 residues. J was trimmed by 3 bases and V by 6 bases; bases with no gene match: 4. The CDR3 loop is CASRDRLDTEAFF. The CDR3, as DNA: TGTGCCAGCAGGGACAGGCTAGACACTGAAGCTTTCTTT.

This sequence joins TRBV2 and TRBJ2-3; 12 nucleotides agree with TRBD2. The V and J ends lost 6 bases and 1 base, in that order; junction bases with no gene match: 5. CDR3 length equals 16 residues. Germline CDR1 is SNHLY and CDR2 is FYNNEI. The CDR3 DNA follows: TGTGCCAGCAGCCCTCGGACTAGCGGGGGCACAGATACGCAGTATTTT. The encoded protein is CASSPRTSGGTDTQYF.

This clone was seen just once. The rearrangement uses TRBV25-1 and TRBJ1-6; D gene unclear. The germline CDR1 and CDR2 sequences are MGHDK and SYGVNS. The CDR3 has 17 residues. V dropped 2 bases and J dropped 0 bases, with 11 bases sitting between them. The CDR3 spells CASSEGIGSSYNSPLHF. The CDR3 DNA follows: TGTGCCAGCAGTGAAGGGATAGGGAGCTCCTATAATTCACCCCTCCACTTT.

This chain joins TRBV19 and TRBJ1-2, with TRBD1 matching 11 bases. The V gene's germline CDR1 is LNHDA and CDR2 SQIVND (reference sequence). The CDR3 runs 13 residues. The V segment lost 7 bases and the J segment 6 bases; nucleotides outside the gene matches: 4. CDR3 in amino acids: CASIGQGADGYTF. The CDR3 DNA follows: TGTGCCAGTATCGGACAGGGGGCCGATGGCTACACCTTC.

The chain links TRBV9 to TRBJ1-1; no clear D gene. Trimming shortened V by 0 bases and J by 0 bases, and 6 bases separated the two germline ends. CDR1 is SGDLS and CDR2 is YYNGEE in the germline V gene. The CDR3 contains 14 residues. The CDR3 DNA is TGTGCCAGCAGCGTAGGGACTGTGAACACTGAAGCTTTCTTT. Amino acids: CASSVGTVNTEAFF.

As concerns this clone: At one of its ends the junction is not consistent with the germline gene, which may arise from a read error. The J gene is TRBJ2-1, the V gene TRBV14; no reliable D call. CDR3 length equals 11 residues. Looked up from germline, CDR1 is SGHDN and CDR2 is FVKESK. The CDR3 DNA is TGTGCCAGCAGCCAAGCACGTGTCCCGGTCTTC. Protein sequence: CASSQARVPVF.

The chain combines TRBV28 with TRBJ1-5, with a possible D match to TRBD1 (5 bases). This CDR3 has 15 amino acids. Between the trimmed V and J ends, which lost 6 bases and 6 bases, there was a span of 18 bases. Germline values: CDR1 MDHEN, CDR2 SYDVKM. The CDR3 region has the DNA TGTGCCAGCAGGCCCTCGCGGGGGGAACGTCAGCCCCAGCATTTT. This encodes CASRPSRGERQPQHF. Complete variable domain (other parts from reference TRBV28 and TRBJ1-5): DVKVTQSSRYLVKRTGEKVFLECVQDMDHENMFWYRQDPGLGLRLIYFSYDVKMKEKGDIPEGYSVSREKKERFSLILESASTNQTSMYLCASRPSRGERQPQHFGDGTRLSIL.

The chain links TRBV18 to TRBJ1-1; D is ambiguous. The CDR3 consists of 15 residues. The V and J ends lost 4 bases and 1 base respectively, with 13 bases between them. Germline V gene lookup returns CDR1 KGHSH and CDR2 LQKENI. The CDR3: CASSHWAAENTEAFF. DNA of the CDR3: TGTGCCAGCTCACATTGGGCAGCCGAGAACACTGAAGCTTTCTTT.

V usage is TRBV5-1 and J usage is TRBJ2-2; D is unresolved. Germline CDR1 SGHRS, CDR2 YFSETQ. V lost 1 base to trimming and J lost 3 bases, with 10 bases between them. CDR3 size: 15 residues. The CDR3 nucleotides are TGCGCCAGCAGCTTGTTACAGTTCGACACCGGGGAGCTGTTTTTT. Translated, it gives CASSLLQFDTGELFF.

The J gene is TRBJ1-1, the V gene TRBV5-6, with 8 bases matching TRBD1. J lost 0 bases, V lost 4 bases, and 5 bases had no gene match. Looked up from germline, CDR1 is SGHDT and CDR2 is YYEEEE. This CDR3 is built from 15 residues. The CDR3 sequence: CASSRTGTMNTEAFF. The CDR3 DNA reads as TGTGCCAGCAGCCGGACAGGGACCATGAACACTGAAGCTTTCTTT.

CDR3 DNA: TGTGCCTGGAGTACCGGACAGGGGGCGGACACTGAAGCTTTCTTT. It specifies CAWSTGQGADTEAFF. The V gene is TRBV30, the J gene TRBJ1-1; TRBD1 matches at 11 bases. The CDR3 is 15 residues long. Germline CDR1 reads GTSNPN; CDR2 reads SVGIG (reference sequence). The junction had 5 bases not matched to a gene; V was cut back by 2 bases and J by 3 bases.

This clone was counted a single time. The CDR3 sequence is CASSTGQGAIEAFF. The CDR3 DNA is TGTGCCAGCAGTACTGGACAGGGGGCGATTGAAGCTTTCTTT. The V and J genes are TRBV6-6 and TRBJ1-1, with 11 bases fitting TRBD1. The germline CDR1 and CDR2 sequences are MNHNY and SVGAGI (reference sequence). The junction had 6 bases not matched to a gene; V was cut back by 5 bases and J by 7 bases. The CDR3 consists of 14 residues.

This clone was counted between two and nine times. The V call is TRBV18, the J call TRBJ1-2; 7 bases line up with TRBD1. V trimming: 1 base; J trimming: 4 bases; junction bases outside the gene matches: 6. CDR1 is KGHSH and CDR2 is LQKENI in the germline V gene. The CDR3 runs 15 residues. The CDR3 loop reads CASSPRTGAGYGYTF. CDR3 bases: TGTGCCAGCTCACCACGAACAGGGGCCGGCTATGGCTACACCTTC.

The CDR3 nucleotides are TGCAGTCTGGGGGGGTTGAGCGAGCAGTACTTC. Amino acids: CSLGGLSEQYF. The V call is TRBV20-1, the J call TRBJ2-7; 7 bases fit TRBD2. Germline V lookup: CDR1 DFQATT, CDR2 SNEGSKA (reference sequence). Trimming cost V 8 bases and J 6 bases; bases outside gene matches: 7. The length of the CDR3 is 11 residues.

The V gene is TRBV28, the J gene TRBJ2-5; D is possibly TRBD1 (5 bases). The ends were cut back, 7 bases at V and 7 bases at J, with 10 bases in the middle. This CDR3 region has 11 residues. Looked up from germline, CDR1 is MDHEN and CDR2 is SYDVKM. The CDR3 protein is CASTKQGTQYF. The CDR3, as DNA: TGTGCCAGCACCAAGCAGGGGACCCAGTACTTC.

V is TRBV2 and J is TRBJ1-5; TRBD1 matches 8 bases. This CDR3 comprises 13 residues. Germline CDR1 reads SNHLY; CDR2 reads FYNNEI. With V trimmed by 7 bases and J by 5 bases, 4 bases remained unmatched. The CDR3 reads CASNRGTYQPQHF. CDR3 sequence (DNA): TGTGCCAGCAACAGGGGGACTTATCAGCCCCAGCATTTT.

This chain's CDR3 is CASSETGAGRNEQFF. The CDR3 region has the DNA TGTGCCAGCAGTGAAACTGGAGCGGGGCGCAATGAGCAGTTCTTC. The gene calls are TRBV25-1 and TRBJ2-1; 7 bases fit TRBD2. This CDR3 contains 15 residues. The trim removed 2 bases at V and 6 bases at J, leaving 7 bases unmatched. Germline CDR1 is MGHDK and CDR2 is SYGVNS.

CDR3 region: CASSEGLAIYTF. CDR3 DNA sequence: TGTGCCAGCAGTGAGGGCCTGGCGATCTACACCTTC. The chain has TRBV2 and TRBJ1-2; D gene uncertain. CDR3 length: 12 residues. Germline V gene lookup returns CDR1 SNHLY and CDR2 FYNNEI. V lost 3 bases to trimming and J lost 10 bases, with 12 bases between them. The variable domain in full, completed from reference TRBV2 and TRBJ1-2, reads EPEVTQTPSHQVTQMGQEVILRCVPISNHLYFYWYRQILGQKVEFLVSFYNNEISEKSEIFDDQFSVERPDGSNFTLKIRSTKLEDSAMYFCASSEGLAIYTFGSGTRLTVV.

This clone has a single count. The chain links TRBV12-3 or TRBV12-4 to TRBJ1-6; D unclear. The CDR3 is made up of 13 amino acids. V dropped 3 bases and J dropped 10 bases, with 10 bases sitting between them. In DNA form, the CDR3 reads TGTGCCAGCAGTTTTTCGGGGTACTCACCCCTCCACTTT. Amino acids: CASSFSGYSPLHF.